The table lists the clone carrying this TCR beta chain with many counts. Its antigen is unidentified. V lost 5 bases to trimming and J lost 5 bases, with 22 bases between them. The CDR3 loop spans 16 amino acids. CDR1 and CDR2 from the germline V gene are SGHAT and FQNNGV. The data stem from a study of T cells after yellow fever vaccination. Study findings and constraints: In FACS-sorted repertoires, abundant clonotypes from the bulk population could appear as contaminants. When the response was secondary, it was weaker but reached its peak faster, day 5 versus 15.

Template-switching 5'RACE yielded the TCR cDNA; a universal primer site and UMIs were added in the process. TCRdb ran MiXCR on the 5' RACE reads and lists one entry per CDR3 protein. The table shows about 220,000 distinct CDR3 sequences, with 2.5% to 3.5% occurring only once. This sample comprised CD4+ T cells sorted from PBMCs, obtained 10 days after the yellow fever booster vaccination. The sequence was obtained from a young man who received the YFV17D yellow fever vaccine. The chain joins TRBV11-2 to TRBJ2-7; D unresolved. The CDR3 DNA follows: TGTGCCAGCAGCCCCTCTTTTCGTCGGGCTTACGACGAGCAGTACTTC. This translates into CASSPSFRRAYDEQYF.